This T cell receptor beta chain appears in the sequencing data of a study of vaccination and CD4 T cells after COVID-19. Study summary: Median time from COVID diagnosis to post-COVID sampling was approximately 3.5 months (35 to 161).

The treatment here: roughly 11-day PBMC culture with coronavirus spike peptide pools or control peptides (ViraFEST assay). ViraFEST expanded antigen-specific T cells with peptide pools, then sequenced TCRs. The Oncomine TCR Beta short-read assay was applied to DNA of cultured CD4+ T cells. TCRdb reprocessed the PCR reads with MiXCR, giving one entry per CDR3 protein. The repertoire consists of about 14,000 distinct CDR3 sequences, with nearly 35% occurring once and the leading ten covering roughly 34%. A word on this clonotype: Its antigen is unknown.

The sequenced sample was cultured CD4+ T cells from blood. The sequence came from a human donor with COVID-19.

The CDR3 sequence: CASILSGGLQETQYF. The CDR3 DNA sequence: TGTGCCAGCATCCTCAGCGGGGGGTTACAAGAGACCCAGTACTTC. The chain carries TRBV7-9 and TRBJ2-5, with 9 bases matching TRBD2. The CDR3 sequence is 15 residues long. V lost 7 bases to trimming and J lost 2 bases; unmatched junction nucleotides: 8. The germline CDR1 and CDR2 sequences are SEHNR and FQNEAQ (reference sequence).